The 32 T cell receptor beta chains below were found in one sample sequenced in a study of human T cells and chemical hapten exposure. The sample's time point: pre-sensitization, week 0. The treatment is: therapeutic diphenylcyclopropenone sensitization with weekly scalp DPC. MiXCR, applied by TCRdb to the RACE reads, yields one record per CDR3 protein. The data show 300,000 to 450,000 distinct CDR3 sequences, less than 6.5% seen once. The sequences come from whole blood, collected in connection with sensitization to the hapten diphenylcyclopropenone (DPC). The receptors were sampled from a woman aged 50 to 60 with alopecia areata. Some clones in this sample may be carry-over from other donors' samples.

The J gene is TRBJ1-4, the V gene TRBV7-9; D might be TRBD1 (5 bases). Germline CDR1 and CDR2: SEHNR and FQNEAQ (reference sequence). The CDR3 is 14 residues long. Trimming cost V 5 bases and J 7 bases, with 14 bases left between them. The CDR3 region is CASSPSGGVEKLFF. The CDR3 DNA reads as TGTGCCAGCAGCCCCTCCGGGGGTGTTGAAAAACTGTTTTTT.

This clonotype has more than one count but fewer than ten. The genes are TRBV7-8 and TRBJ1-1, with 7 nucleotides matching TRBD1. With 2 bases clipped from V and 11 bases from J, the junction kept 20 bases outside the gene matches. This CDR3 spans 17 amino acids. Per the germline V gene, CDR1 is SGHVS and CDR2 is FQNEAQ. CDR3 in amino acids: CASSLKEFEGAMAFAFF. DNA of the CDR3: TGTGCCAGCAGCTTAAAAGAGTTCGAGGGGGCAATGGCGTTTGCTTTCTTT.

This clonotype has a count of ten or more. This chain connects TRBV24-1 to TRBJ2-2; TRBD1 aligns across 8 bases. V lost 2 bases, J lost 0 bases, and 4 bases stayed unmatched. This CDR3 has 17 amino acids. Germline V gene data show CDR1 as KGHDR and CDR2 as SFDVKD. The CDR3 DNA reads TGTGCCACCAGTGATTCCACAGGGGGAACGAACACCGGGGAGCTGTTTTTT. Translated: CATSDSTGGTNTGELFF.

The sample holds a few counts of this clonotype. The CDR3 coding sequence is TGCAGTGCTAGAGAAAGTGGCCACTACGAGCAGTACTTC. This translates into CSARESGHYEQYF. The chain combines TRBV20-1 with TRBJ2-7; no clear D. Trimming shortened V by 0 bases and J by 3 bases, and 9 bases separated the two germline ends. CDR3 size: 13 residues. Germline V gene lookup returns CDR1 DFQATT and CDR2 SNEGSKA (reference sequence).

This clonotype was seen repeatedly, ten times or more. The V gene is TRBV3-1, the J gene TRBJ1-6; the D is unclear. Germline V gene sequence: CDR1 LGHDT, CDR2 YNNKEL (reference sequence). The CDR3 spans 13 residues. V dropped 2 bases and J dropped 10 bases, with 9 bases sitting between them. The CDR3 loop reads CASSQSRESPLHF. The CDR3 bases are TGTGCCAGCAGCCAAAGCCGGGAATCACCCCTCCACTTT.

V usage is TRBV20-1 and J usage is TRBJ2-3; 8 nucleotides agree with TRBD2. The germline CDR1 and CDR2 sequences are DFQATT and SNEGSKA (reference sequence). The CDR3 covers 15 residues. V lost 5 bases to trimming and J lost 6 bases; unmatched junction nucleotides: 13. The CDR3 nucleotides are TGCAGTGCTTCACCACTAGCGGTCGTCGAGGATACGCAGTATTTT. As protein: CSASPLAVVEDTQYF.

This clonotype came up many times. V is TRBV3-1 and J is TRBJ2-1; D ambiguous. Deletions cut 2 bases from V and 10 bases from J, with 6 bases between. CDR1 and CDR2 from the germline V gene are LGHDT and YNNKEL (reference sequence). CDR3 length: 11 residues. CDR3 sequence (DNA): TGTGCCAGCAGCCAACTGGGGGAGCAGTTCTTC. It translates to CASSQLGEQFF.

This clonotype appeared a few times. This sequence joins TRBV10-3 and TRBJ2-7; D is undetermined. The germline gives CDR1 ENHRY, CDR2 SYGVKD. With 3 bases removed from V and 0 bases from J, the gap between germline ends came to 12 bases. The CDR3 is made up of 15 amino acids. The CDR3 nucleotides read TGTGCCATCAGTGAACGGGCAGGCCTCTCCTACGAGCAGTACTTC. This sequence encodes CAISERAGLSYEQYF.

In its sample, this clonotype was seen many times. CDR3 protein: CASSPTLGETQYF. In nucleotides, the CDR3 is TGTGCCAGCTCACCGACTCTGGGAGAGACCCAGTACTTC. V and J are TRBV18 and TRBJ2-5, with unresolved D. The germline V gene has CDR1 KGHSH and CDR2 LQKENI. This CDR3 has 13 residues. V shed 3 bases and J shed 4 bases, with 9 bases lying between them. The full variable domain, rest sourced from reference TRBV18 and TRBJ2-5, is NAGVMQNPRHLVRRRGQEARLRCSPMKGHSHVYWYRQLPEEGLKFMVYLQKENIIDESGMPKERFSAEFPKEGPSILRIQQVVRGDSAAYFCASSPTLGETQYFGPGTRLLVL.

This clonotype was recorded at least ten times. The chain carries TRBV5-6 and TRBJ1-5; TRBD1 aligns across 7 bases. CDR1 and CDR2 from the germline V gene are SGHDT and YYEEEE. This CDR3 comprises 13 residues. Trimming cost V 4 bases and J 11 bases; bases outside gene matches: 9. The CDR3 here is CASSEGQSMTQHF. The CDR3, as DNA: TGTGCCAGCAGCGAGGGACAGTCGATGACCCAGCATTTT. The full variable domain, completed using reference TRBV5-6 and TRBJ1-5, is DAGVTQSPTHLIKTRGQQVTLRCSPKSGHDTVSWYQQALGQGPQFIFQYYEEEERQRGNFPDRFSGHQFPNYSSELNVNALLLGDSALYLCASSEGQSMTQHFGDGTRLSIL.

At least ten counts were recorded for this clonotype. The chain carries TRBV9 and TRBJ2-1; 11 bases align to TRBD1. CDR1 is SGDLS, CDR2 YYNGEE, per germline. The CDR3 is 16 residues long. The V and J ends lost 1 base and 7 bases, in that order; junction bases with no gene match: 7. CDR3 region: CASSVKGTGGTNEQFF. The CDR3 DNA follows: TGTGCCAGCAGCGTAAAAGGGACAGGGGGGACTAATGAGCAGTTCTTC.

This clonotype has a count of ten or more. DNA of the CDR3: TGTGCCAGCAAGTGGGAGGGTCTCCCCAATGAAAAACTGTTTTTT. It yields the protein CASKWEGLPNEKLFF. The rearrangement joins TRBV2 to TRBJ1-4, with unresolved D. CDR3 length equals 15 residues. Germline V gene sequence: CDR1 SNHLY, CDR2 FYNNEI. Trimming took off 7 bases at V and 5 bases at J, with 17 bases between the two ends.

Ten or more counts support this clonotype. The DNA for the CDR3 is TGTGCCAGCAGCTTAAGGTTAACTAGCGGGAGCACAGATACGCAGTATTTT. Amino acids: CASSLRLTSGSTDTQYF. The chain links TRBV7-9 to TRBJ2-3; 9 bases are a match to TRBD2. The germline gives CDR1 SEHNR, CDR2 FQNEAQ (reference sequence). CDR3 length: 17 residues. The ends lost 2 bases at V and 0 bases at J; junction bases unmatched: 6.

This clonotype appeared many times. The V and J genes are TRBV9 and TRBJ2-1; 11 nucleotides line up with TRBD2. The CDR3 has 16 residues. Trimming cost V 4 bases and J 9 bases; bases outside gene matches: 12. Per germline, CDR1 SGDLS and CDR2 YYNGEE. CDR3 sequence reads: CASSLHPGLAEAEQFF. The CDR3 DNA follows: TGTGCCAGCAGCCTCCATCCGGGACTAGCGGAGGCTGAGCAGTTCTTC.

The chain combines TRBV3-1 with TRBJ1-5; D is unresolved. The germline gives CDR1 LGHDT, CDR2 YNNKEL (reference sequence). V dropped 4 bases and J dropped 1 base, with 11 bases sitting between them. This CDR3 spans 15 amino acids. The DNA of the CDR3 is TGTGCCAGCAGCCTGGGTTCATACAGCAATCAGCCCCAGCATTTT. This translates into CASSLGSYSNQPQHF.

This clonotype was counted ten times or more. The V call is TRBV20-1, the J call TRBJ1-1; the match to TRBD1 covers 7 bases. V trimming: 4 bases; J trimming: 1 base; junction bases outside the gene matches: 6. Germline V gene data show CDR1 as DFQATT and CDR2 as SNEGSKA (reference sequence). This CDR3 region has 14 residues. The CDR3 protein is CSATRGQANTEAFF. CDR3 DNA sequence: TGCAGTGCTACGAGAGGACAGGCGAACACTGAAGCTTTCTTT.

This clonotype has ten or more counts. This sequence joins TRBV7-6 and TRBJ2-1; possible D gene TRBD2, 5 bases. The germline V and J ends were trimmed by 2 bases and 9 bases, with 11 bases remaining between them. This CDR3 contains 13 residues. Germline V gene data show CDR1 as SGHVS and CDR2 as FNYEAQ. The CDR3 region is CASSLMVGSEQFF. In DNA form, the CDR3 reads TGTGCCAGCAGCTTAATGGTTGGGAGTGAGCAGTTCTTC.

Remarks on this clonotype: At one of its ends the junction is not consistent with the germline gene, which may arise from a read error. J is TRBJ2-3 and V is TRBV14; 12 nucleotides align to TRBD2. The germline V gene has CDR1 SGHDN and CDR2 FVKESK. The CDR3 length is 15 residues. This CDR3 is CVSSPTSGSADTQYF. CDR3 nucleotides: TGTGTCAGCAGCCCGACTAGCGGGAGTGCAGATACGCAGTATTTT.

V usage is TRBV14 and J usage is TRBJ1-4; no clear D gene. The CDR3 has 14 residues. Trimming took off 1 base at V and 6 bases at J, with 9 bases between the two ends. Germline CDR1 SGHDN, CDR2 FVKESK. CDR3 residues: CASSQVMRDEKLFF. The CDR3 DNA follows: TGTGCCAGCAGCCAAGTAATGAGGGATGAAAAACTGTTTTTT.

This clonotype was observed a few times. The CDR3 is CASSQDGTSSGSNTQYF. In nucleotides, the CDR3 is TGTGCCAGCAGCCAAGATGGCACTAGCTCAGGGTCTAATACGCAGTATTTT. The gene calls are TRBV4-2 and TRBJ2-3; perhaps TRBD2 as D (6 bases). V dropped 0 bases and J dropped 7 bases, with 20 bases sitting between them. Germline V gene lookup returns CDR1 LGHNA and CDR2 YNFKEQ. CDR3 size: 17 residues.

This clonotype has just a few counts. The chain is built from TRBV29-1 and TRBJ1-1, with D unclear. The CDR3 is 13 residues long. Germline V gives CDR1 SQVTM, CDR2 ANQGSEA. V gave up 3 bases and J gave up 1 base, with 9 bases separating them. This CDR3 is CSVDRRTNTEAFF. CDR3 sequence (DNA): TGCAGCGTTGACCGAAGAACGAACACTGAAGCTTTCTTT.

The sample holds a few counts of this clonotype. One junction end does not reproduce the germline sequence, and a read error may be involved. The chain uses TRBV12-3 or TRBV12-4 and TRBJ2-7, with D possibly TRBD1 on 6 matching bases. This CDR3 is 12 amino acids long. The CDR3 sequence is CASSQIPTGRDF. The CDR3, as DNA: TGTGCCAGCAGTCAAATTCCTACAGGGCGGGACTTC.

The chain combines TRBV29-1 with TRBJ2-2, with D possibly TRBD2 on 7 matching bases. This CDR3 is built from 13 residues. V was trimmed by 7 bases and J by 5 bases, leaving 14 bases between them. Germline loops: CDR1 SQVTM, CDR2 ANQGSEA. The CDR3 loop reads CSAGEGRTGELFF. The DNA for the CDR3 is TGCAGCGCAGGGGAGGGTCGGACCGGGGAGCTGTTTTTT.

The V and J genes are TRBV10-3 and TRBJ1-5, with unresolved D. Per the germline V gene, CDR1 is ENHRY and CDR2 is SYGVKD. With 6 bases removed from V and 1 base from J, the gap between germline ends came to 7 bases. This CDR3 region has 13 residues. CDR3 region: CAISAASNQPQHF. The CDR3 DNA is TGTGCCATCAGCGCCGCCAGCAATCAGCCCCAGCATTTT.

This clonotype was picked up a small number of times. The chain joins TRBV7-2 to TRBJ2-1; 9 positions agree with TRBD2. Germline loops: CDR1 SGHTA, CDR2 FQGNSA. There are 17 residues in the CDR3. The J segment lost 15 bases and the V segment lost 1 base, leaving 19 bases of the junction unmatched. CDR3 in DNA: TGTGCCAGCAGCTTAGGTTTCCCCCACTGGGTGAGGCGGGGGGGGTTCTTC. It translates to CASSLGFPHWVRRGGFF.

This clonotype was seen at least ten times. The chain has TRBV20-1 and TRBJ2-3; D is undetermined. The germline V and J ends were trimmed by 0 bases and 1 base, with 5 bases remaining between them. Germline V gives CDR1 DFQATT, CDR2 SNEGSKA (reference sequence). The CDR3 totals 13 residues. CDR3 DNA sequence: TGCAGTGCTAGAGATACGCGCACAGATACGCAGTATTTT. This encodes CSARDTRTDTQYF.

In this sample, this clonotype turned up many times. The chain joins TRBV9 to TRBJ1-1, with TRBD1 identical over 8 bases. With V trimmed by 2 bases and J by 4 bases, 1 base remained unmatched. Germline lookup yields CDR1 SGDLS and CDR2 YYNGEE. The CDR3 covers 13 residues. In nucleotides, the CDR3 is TGTGCCAGCAGCGTTACAGGGGGCACTGAAGCTTTCTTT. It codes for CASSVTGGTEAFF. Together with reference TRBV9 and TRBJ1-1, the CDR3 gives the full variable domain: DSGVTQTPKHLITATGQRVTLRCSPRSGDLSVYWYQQSLDQGLQFLIQYYNGEERAKGNILERFSAQQFPDLHSELNLSSLELGDSALYFCASSVTGGTEAFFGQGTRLTVV.

V gene TRBV30 combines with J gene TRBJ2-7; D not resolved. The V gene lost 5 bases and the J gene lost 0 bases, with 5 bases spanning the gap. Germline values: CDR1 GTSNPN, CDR2 SVGIG (reference sequence). The CDR3 has 11 residues. CDR3 sequence (DNA): TGTGCCTGGGGACGCTCCTACGAGCAGTACTTC. Encoded protein: CAWGRSYEQYF.

This clonotype was seen many times. V and J are TRBV29-1 and TRBJ2-7; 9 bases agree with TRBD1. Germline CDR1 reads SQVTM; CDR2 reads ANQGSEA. The V gene end was trimmed by 5 bases and the J gene end by 5 bases; junction bases not matched to a gene: 10. This CDR3 has 14 amino acids. CDR3 protein: CSVPGQGIEDEQYF. DNA of the CDR3: TGCAGCGTTCCCGGACAGGGGATAGAGGACGAGCAGTACTTC.

The table lists this clonotype with many counts. This chain connects TRBV4-1 to TRBJ1-5, with D perhaps matching TRBD1 (5 bases). Trimming took 5 bases from V and 9 from J, leaving 17 bases between them. CDR3 length: 14 amino acids. Germline V gene lookup returns CDR1 MGHRA and CDR2 YSYEKL. This CDR3 is CASSKTPSQGPQHF. The CDR3 DNA is TGCGCCAGCAGCAAGACCCCTTCCCAGGGGCCCCAGCATTTT.

In this sample, this clonotype turned up a few times. The V and J genes are TRBV5-1 and TRBJ2-2; D is uncertain. This CDR3 region has 16 residues. Looked up from germline, CDR1 is SGHRS and CDR2 is YFSETQ. Trimming stripped 0 bases from V and 0 bases from J, with 9 bases between. The CDR3 DNA sequence: TGCGCCAGCAGCTTGGGCGGAGCCACGAACACCGGGGAGCTGTTTTTT. It is translated as CASSLGGATNTGELFF. Looking up the rest from reference TRBV5-1 and TRBJ2-2 gives the full variable domain: KAGVTQTPRYLIKTRGQQVTLSCSPISGHRSVSWYQQTPGQGLQFLFEYFSETQRNKGNFPGRFSGRQFSNSRSEMNVSTLELGDSALYLCASSLGGATNTGELFFGEGSRLTVL.

The chain has TRBV29-1 and TRBJ1-4, with D hard to call. The CDR3 length is 12 residues. Germline values: CDR1 SQVTM, CDR2 ANQGSEA. Trimming cost V 4 bases and J 4 bases, with 7 bases left between them. CDR3 DNA: TGCAGCGTTGTAAGGGATAATGAAAAACTGTTTTTT. Amino acids: CSVVRDNEKLFF. The full variable domain, completed using reference TRBV29-1 and TRBJ1-4, is SAVISQKPSRDICQRGTSLTIQCQVDSQVTMMFWYRQQPGQSLTLIATANQGSEATYESGFVIDKFPISRPNLTFSTLTVSNMSPEDSSIYLCSVVRDNEKLFFGSGTQLSVL.